A single sample gave rise to the 16 T cell receptor beta chains below, sequenced in a study of glioma-infiltrating T cells after dendritic cell vaccination. Here immunoSEQ multiplex PCR was the method, and the copy in TCRdb shows in-frame clones only, minus some. The table lists around 60,000 clones, 70% to 90% of them singletons. As for time point: after dendritic cell vaccination, including at tumor progression/relapse. Here the sequenced sample was blood, taken after dendritic cell vaccination. Source of these receptors: a human donor with glioblastoma.

This clone has just one count. The rearrangement uses TRBV6-5 and TRBJ2-1; TRBD1 aligns across 9 bases. CDR3 length equals 15 residues. V dropped 5 bases and J dropped 3; count of bases not matched to a gene: 5. Per germline, CDR1 MNHEY and CDR2 SVGAGI. In DNA form, the CDR3 reads TGTGCCAGCAGTAGTAGACAGGGGGACTACAATGAGCAGTTCTTC. Protein: CASSSRQGDYNEQFF.

The count of this clone is one. V usage is TRBV30 and J usage is TRBJ1-2; TRBD1 agrees at 10 bases. This CDR3 spans 12 amino acids. From germline, CDR1 is GTSNPN and CDR2 SVGIG (reference sequence). V shed 5 bases and J 6 bases; nucleotides not matched to a gene: 3. Here the CDR3 DNA reads TGTGCCTGGGACGACAGGGGGCATGGCTACACCTTC. It yields the protein CAWDDRGHGYTF.

The chain employs TRBV6-1 and TRBJ2-3; 11 nucleotides match TRBD2. The CDR3 length is 15 residues. CDR1 and CDR2 from the germline V gene are MNHNS and SASEGT. With 6 bases clipped from V and 1 base from J, the junction kept 3 bases outside the gene matches. The CDR3: CASSAGLAGTDTQYF. CDR3 sequence (DNA): TGTGCCAGCAGCGCGGGACTAGCGGGCACAGATACGCAGTATTTT.

The chain combines TRBV30 with TRBJ1-6; D gene ambiguous. Germline V gives CDR1 GTSNPN, CDR2 SVGIG (reference sequence). Trimming removed 1 base from V and 10 bases from J, with 8 bases in between. The CDR3 extends over 12 amino acids. CDR3 in DNA: TGTGCCTGGAGTGGAGTAAAGTCACCCCTCCACTTT. Translation gives CAWSGVKSPLHF.

This chain connects TRBV7-2 to TRBJ2-7; TRBD1 aligns across 7 bases. The V gene's germline CDR1 is SGHTA and CDR2 FQGNSA. After removal of 1 base from V and 3 bases from J, the junction contained 12 bases not matched to a gene. This CDR3 spans 17 amino acids. Here the CDR3 DNA reads TGTGCCAGCAGCTTAGGGTATGGGGGACAGACCTTCTACGAGCAGTACTTC. This sequence encodes CASSLGYGGQTFYEQYF. Based on the CDR3 plus reference TRBV7-2 and TRBJ2-7, the full variable domain is GAGVSQSPSNKVTEKGKDVELRCDPISGHTALYWYRQSLGQGLEFLIYFQGNSAPDKSGLPSDRFSAERTGGSVSTLTIQRTQQEDSAVYLCASSLGYGGQTFYEQYFGPGTRLTVT.

This clone was picked up one time. The chain combines TRBV19 with TRBJ2-1; TRBD2 agrees at 12 bases. V gave up 4 bases and J gave up 5 bases; unmatched junction bases: 27. The CDR3 has 23 residues. Germline-derived CDR1 and CDR2 are LNHDA and SQIVND (reference sequence). The CDR3 is CASSKTGYPWTSGDARLNNEQFF. CDR3 bases: TGTGCCAGTAGTAAAACGGGATATCCCTGGACTAGCGGGGATGCTCGTCTGAACAATGAGCAGTTCTTC.

This rearrangement joins TRBV30 to TRBJ1-1, with unresolved D. Looked up from germline, CDR1 is GTSNPN and CDR2 is SVGIG (reference sequence). The V and J ends lost 2 bases and 0 bases respectively, with 10 bases between them. The CDR3 is made up of 14 amino acids. The CDR3: CAWSTRGLNTEAFF. The CDR3, as DNA: TGTGCCTGGAGTACCCGTGGCCTGAACACTGAAGCTTTCTTT.

This rearrangement joins TRBV4-3 to TRBJ2-3, with 7 bases lining up with TRBD2. This CDR3 comprises 15 residues. Trimming took 2 bases from V and 3 from J; bases not matched to a gene: 5. Germline CDR1 reads LGHNA; CDR2 reads YSLEER. CDR3 in amino acids: CASSQFLAVTDTQYF. The CDR3 DNA is TGCGCCAGCAGCCAATTTCTAGCGGTTACAGATACGCAGTATTTT.

The genes are TRBV5-1 and TRBJ2-3, with a possible D match to TRBD2 (6 bases). The CDR3 is made up of 15 amino acids. V lost 0 bases to trimming and J lost 2 bases, with 10 bases between them. Germline CDR1 reads SGHRS; CDR2 reads YFSETQ. The CDR3: CASSLERGATDTQYF. CDR3 bases: TGCGCCAGCAGCTTGGAACGCGGGGCCACAGATACGCAGTATTTT.

The chain combines TRBV11-2 with TRBJ2-3; 11 nucleotides agree with TRBD2. The CDR3 consists of 17 residues. V lost 5 bases and J lost 1; bases outside the gene matches: 8. Germline V gene lookup returns CDR1 SGHAT and CDR2 FQNNGV. DNA for the CDR3: TGTGCCAGCAGCGCCCGATTGGGACTAGCGGGCACAGATACGCAGTATTTT. It is translated as CASSARLGLAGTDTQYF.

The chain uses TRBV5-1 and TRBJ1-2; no clear D gene. The germline gives CDR1 SGHRS, CDR2 YFSETQ. The ends were cut back, 5 bases at V and 5 bases at J, with 19 bases in the middle. The CDR3 has 15 residues. The CDR3 spells CASRWQAENLYGYTF. The CDR3 coding sequence is TGCGCCAGCAGGTGGCAGGCCGAGAATTTATATGGCTACACCTTC.

The V and J genes are TRBV11-2 and TRBJ2-3; tentative D call: TRBD1 (5 bases). The CDR3 loop spans 15 amino acids. Germline-derived CDR1 and CDR2 are SGHAT and FQNNGV. Between the trimmed V and J ends, which lost 1 base and 0 bases, there was a span of 8 bases. The CDR3: CASSLGRQSTDTQYF. The CDR3 nucleotides read TGTGCCAGCAGCTTAGGCCGACAGAGCACAGATACGCAGTATTTT.

Only a few counts were recorded for this clone. The rearrangement uses TRBV11-2 and TRBJ2-1, with TRBD1 matching over 7 bases. Trimming removed 4 bases from V and 6 bases from J; junction bases left unmatched: 3. This CDR3 is 13 amino acids long. Germline CDR1 SGHAT, CDR2 FQNNGV. CDR3 coding DNA: TGTGCCAGCAGCTACGGGACAGTCAATGAGCAGTTCTTC. Translation: CASSYGTVNEQFF.

This clone occurred a few times. This sequence joins TRBV30 and TRBJ2-5, with 13 nucleotides matching TRBD2. This CDR3 has 15 amino acids. CDR1 is GTSNPN and CDR2 is SVGIG in the germline V gene (reference sequence). The trim removed 5 bases at V and 2 bases at J, leaving 5 bases unmatched. CDR3 DNA sequence: TGTGCCTGGGAAGGGACTAGCGGGGTACAAGAGACCCAGTACTTC. This codes for CAWEGTSGVQETQYF.

The chain is built from TRBV28 and TRBJ1-1, with TRBD1 matching over 7 bases. The CDR3 runs to 12 residues. V shed 6 bases, J shed 13 bases, and the junction held 11 bases outside the gene matches. Per the germline V gene, CDR1 is MDHEN and CDR2 is SYDVKM. The CDR3 here is CASRGGQSFGFF. The CDR3 region has the DNA TGTGCCAGCAGGGGGGGACAGAGCTTCGGTTTCTTT.

This chain links TRBV9 with TRBJ2-7; perhaps TRBD2 as D (6 bases). CDR3 length equals 15 residues. Trimming removed 0 bases from V and 2 bases from J, with 12 bases in between. The germline gives CDR1 SGDLS, CDR2 YYNGEE. CDR3 loop: CASSVGGLMAYEQYF. The CDR3 bases are TGTGCCAGCAGCGTAGGAGGACTAATGGCCTACGAGCAGTACTTC.